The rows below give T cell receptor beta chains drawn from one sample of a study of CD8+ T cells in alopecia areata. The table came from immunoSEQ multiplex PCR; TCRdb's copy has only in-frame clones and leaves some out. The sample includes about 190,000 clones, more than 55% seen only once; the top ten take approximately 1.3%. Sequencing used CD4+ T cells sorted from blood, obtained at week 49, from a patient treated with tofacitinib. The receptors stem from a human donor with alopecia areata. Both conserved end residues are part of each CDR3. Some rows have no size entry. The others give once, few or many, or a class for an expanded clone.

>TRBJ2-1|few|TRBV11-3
CASSRGRGDNEQFF
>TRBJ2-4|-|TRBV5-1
CASSEGAAKNIQYF
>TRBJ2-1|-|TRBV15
CATSAGSYNEQFF
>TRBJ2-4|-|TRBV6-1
CASRTGELGDIQYF
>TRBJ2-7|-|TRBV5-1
CASRPTGSHYEQYF
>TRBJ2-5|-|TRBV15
CATSPPLGPQETQYF
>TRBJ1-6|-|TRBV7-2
CASSLARTGVVTNSPLHF
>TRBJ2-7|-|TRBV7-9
CASSLWGDASYEQYF
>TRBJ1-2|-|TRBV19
CASSMDRGPRYTF
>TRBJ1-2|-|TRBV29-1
CSVSGKFRDGYTF
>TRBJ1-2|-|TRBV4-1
CASSVAGEDGYTF
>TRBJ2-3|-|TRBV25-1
CASRMKNTQYF
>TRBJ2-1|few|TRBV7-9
CASSSWTSGGTEQFF
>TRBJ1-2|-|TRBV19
CASSTAEGAKGYTF
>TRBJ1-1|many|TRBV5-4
CASSTRTGAHTEAFF
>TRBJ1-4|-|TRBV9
CASSGTLGDEKLFF
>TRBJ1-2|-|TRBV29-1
CSVGQGDYYGYTF
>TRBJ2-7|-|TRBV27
CASSAPPNYEQYF
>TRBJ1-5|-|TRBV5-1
CASSLGGDQPQHF
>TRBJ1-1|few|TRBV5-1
CASSRTADRGIAEAFF